This TCR beta chain was captured by sequencing in a study of T cells expressing NK-cell markers. TCRdb reprocessed the 5' RACE reads and reports one entry per CDR3 protein, with no DNA. The sample has roughly 430,000 distinct CDR3 sequences; the top ten hold less than 7.5%. Per the germline V gene, CDR1 is SGHRS and CDR2 is YFSETQ. The CDR3 length is 12 residues. The clonotype originates from a woman between 18 and 75 years old in good health. This chain joins TRBV5-1 and TRBJ2-1. Sequences were obtained from blood T cells: a sorted CD56 or NKG2C T cell subset, CD4+ or CD8+ T cells, or bulk PBMC T cells (not recorded which). The CDR3 protein is CASSSLGYEQFF.